The clone carrying this T cell receptor beta chain was seen many times. TCRdb redid the calling of the RT-PCR reads with MiXCR, one entry per CDR3 protein. The sample has about 680,000 distinct CDR3 sequences; approximately 14% are singletons. Germline lookup yields CDR1 SGHTA and CDR2 FQGNSA. The CDR3 has 15 residues. V dropped 2 bases and J dropped 9; count of bases not matched to a gene: 8. The source of this sequence is a female donor in good health, serving as a healthy control. The chain uses TRBV7-2 and TRBJ2-1, with 9 bases that match TRBD2. Input material: memory CD4+ T cells from blood. CDR3 amino acids: CASSLMREGRLEQFF. The DNA of the CDR3 is TGTGCCAGCAGCTTAATGCGGGAGGGCCGGCTTGAGCAGTTCTTC.